This TCR beta chain was documented in a study of cytomegalovirus exposure and HLA in healthy donors. The PCR had 60 Vbeta and 13 Jbeta primers. TCRdb keeps only in-frame clones here, not all; method: immunoSEQ multiplex PCR. The sample holds around 190,000 clones, 65% to 85% seen once. The CDR3 runs 14 residues. Germline lookup yields CDR1 MNHEY and CDR2 SVGAGI. Trimming stripped 5 bases from V and 0 bases from J, with 8 bases between. Sequencing input: PBMCs. This sequence was found in a female donor in good health and CMV-seronegative. This rearrangement joins TRBV6-5 to TRBJ1-5; the D is unclear. CDR3 in DNA: TGTGCCAGCAGTCAGGTCCATAGCAATCAGCCCCAGCATTTT. Encoded protein: CASSQVHSNQPQHF.